This T cell receptor beta chain was sequenced during a study of blood T cell repertoires in COVID-19. As for the study in general: Spain, Italy and the United States supplied samples that represented acute and convalescent COVID-19. The cDNA or gDNA used as material had been derived from T cells, B-cell-depleted T cells, or PBMCs.

Germline V gene data show CDR1 as LGHNA and CDR2 as YNFKEQ. V shed 2 bases and J shed 0 bases, with 23 bases lying between them. This CDR3 region has 21 residues. As originally analysed: Amplification with reference gene primers provided the estimates of nucleated cell counts. Clones were read by immunoSEQ multiplex PCR, and TCRdb kept only the in-frame ones, dropping some. That table gives V, J and clone size, and the DNA gave D and trimming. The sample records over 60,000 clones, roughly 87% being singletons. This receptor was taken from a human donor in a cohort sampled during active COVID-19. The chain recombines TRBV4-2 with TRBJ1-6; possible D gene TRBD1, 6 bases. Sequences were obtained from peripheral blood. The CDR3 loop reads CASSQSPLAGASSSYNSPLHF. In nucleotides, the CDR3 is TGTGCCAGCAGCCAATCCCCTCTGGCAGGGGCCTCCTCCTCCTATAATTCACCCCTCCACTTT.